The clone carrying this T cell receptor (beta chain) came up once. Its antigen remains unknown. This entry belongs to a study of T cell responses to AZD1222 COVID-19 vaccine. Notes on the study in general: Among the donors, most were white British and more were female, and clonal diversity was possibly underestimated.

Libraries were prepared by immunoSEQ multiplex PCR; TCRdb keeps only in-frame clonotypes and omits some of them. The repertoire includes over 130,000 clones, about 93% of them detected once, and roughly 5% sits in the top ten. The trim removed 6 bases at V and 8 bases at J, leaving 7 bases unmatched. Germline-derived CDR1 and CDR2 are MDHEN and SYDVKM. This CDR3 has 14 amino acids. This chain links TRBV28 with TRBJ1-4, with 9 nucleotides matching TRBD1. The material sequenced was peripheral blood, taken on day 0 of AZD1222 vaccination. The TCR originated in an adult in good health. CDR3 amino acids: CASSLGQGWEKLFF. The CDR3 bases are TGTGCCAGCAGCCTGGGACAGGGCTGGGAAAAACTGTTTTTT.